What follows are 24 T cell receptor beta chains derived from one specimen sequenced in a study of graft-versus-host responses after intestinal transplantation. Using immunoSEQ multiplex PCR, the repertoire was profiled, and TCRdb retains in-frame clones only, with some absent. Here the sample spans some 25,000 clones, about 40% being singletons. Material: alloreactive CD4+ T cells from a mixed lymphocyte reaction culture, obtained before intestinal transplant. Subset described: CFSE-low proliferating T cells sorted from roughly six-day pre-transplant mixed lymphocyte reaction (GvH or HvG direction). These receptors originate from a human patient who received an intestinal transplant.

The CDR3 sequence is CASSTQGIAGNTIYF. In nucleotides, the CDR3 is TGTGCCAGCTCTACCCAGGGGATCGCTGGAAACACCATATATTTT. V and J are TRBV11-3 and TRBJ1-3; D is perhaps TRBD1 (6 bases). The germline CDR1 and CDR2 sequences are SGHNT and YENEEA. CDR3 length equals 15 residues. With 8 bases removed from V and 2 bases from J, the gap between germline ends came to 16 bases.

The rearrangement joins TRBV4-1 to TRBJ2-5; 10 positions agree with TRBD1. There are 16 residues in the CDR3. Germline values: CDR1 MGHRA, CDR2 YSYEKL. Trimming took 4 bases from V and 5 from J; bases not matched to a gene: 10. The CDR3 spells CASSRGTGAVGETQYF. The CDR3 DNA reads TGCGCCAGCAGCCGGGGGACAGGGGCCGTTGGGGAGACCCAGTACTTC.

V usage is TRBV4-1 and J usage is TRBJ2-1, with 7 bases aligning to TRBD2. Per germline, CDR1 MGHRA and CDR2 YSYEKL. The CDR3 sequence is 17 residues long. Unmatched junction bases numbered 10, after V lost 4 bases and J lost 1 base. The CDR3 DNA is TGCGCCAGCAGCCTCTATGGGGAGGGTACTTCCTACAATGAGCAGTTCTTC. The encoded protein is CASSLYGEGTSYNEQFF.

This chain connects TRBV9 to TRBJ1-1; D remains unclear. Between the trimmed V and J ends, which lost 0 bases and 0 bases, there was a span of 15 bases. Germline-derived CDR1 and CDR2 are SGDLS and YYNGEE. The length of the CDR3 is 17 residues. CDR3 in DNA: TGTGCCAGCAGCGTAGGGGGTTGGGGAGAAATGAACACTGAAGCTTTCTTT. It translates to CASSVGGWGEMNTEAFF. Based on the CDR3 plus reference TRBV9 and TRBJ1-1, the full variable domain is DSGVTQTPKHLITATGQRVTLRCSPRSGDLSVYWYQQSLDQGLQFLIQYYNGEERAKGNILERFSAQQFPDLHSELNLSSLELGDSALYFCASSVGGWGEMNTEAFFGQGTRLTVV.

The chain combines TRBV19 with TRBJ2-6, with D perhaps matching TRBD1 (7 bases). The CDR3 runs 19 residues. Trimming took off 3 bases at V and 0 bases at J, with 18 bases between the two ends. Germline V gene sequence: CDR1 LNHDA, CDR2 SQIVND (reference sequence). Written as DNA, the CDR3 is TGTGCCAGTAGTATGTTACGGGGGACAGTCGGCTCTGGGGCCAACGTCCTGACTTTC. Protein: CASSMLRGTVGSGANVLTF.

By share, this clone counts as medium-sized. The V and J genes are TRBV7-2 and TRBJ1-4, with unresolved D. The V end was cut by 1 base, the J end by 8 bases, with 5 bases between. CDR3 size: 12 residues. Germline values: CDR1 SGHTA, CDR2 FQGNSA. The CDR3, as DNA: TGTGCCAGCAGCTTAGGCGGGGAAAAACTGTTTTTT. It codes for CASSLGGEKLFF.

The V and J genes are TRBV27 and TRBJ2-5, with a weak D call TRBD1 (6 bases). The end of the DNA fits TRBJ2-7 better, so the J call may be wrong. The CDR3 has 14 residues. CDR1 and CDR2 from the germline V gene are MNHEY and SMNVEV (reference sequence). DNA of the CDR3: TGTGCCAGCAGACTTACAGGGATCTCCTACGAGCAGTACTTC. As protein: CASRLTGISYEQYF.

The gene calls are TRBV6-6 and TRBJ1-2; D unresolved. V lost 4 bases and J lost 5, with 14 bases in between. Germline V gene sequence: CDR1 MNHNY, CDR2 SVGAGI (reference sequence). The CDR3 is 14 amino acids. CDR3 loop: CASSSIRQLYGYTF. CDR3 bases: TGTGCCAGCAGTTCGATCCGACAACTTTATGGCTACACCTTC.

V and J are TRBV7-2 and TRBJ2-7; 7 nucleotides match TRBD2. The germline V gene has CDR1 SGHTA and CDR2 FQGNSA. CDR3 size: 14 residues. With V trimmed by 5 bases and J by 7 bases, 11 bases remained unmatched. CDR3 bases: TGTGCCAGCAGCCGTCGAGCGGGGCTGAGGGAGCAGTACTTC. Its translation: CASSRRAGLREQYF.

This clone was counted between two and nine times. This chain connects TRBV4-2 to TRBJ1-4; TRBD1 matches at 10 bases. The CDR3 runs 15 residues. CDR1 and CDR2 (germline): LGHNA, YNFKEQ. V trimming: 4 bases; J trimming: 8 bases; junction bases outside the gene matches: 7. The CDR3 reads CASSRVGQGGEKLFF. The CDR3 DNA reads as TGTGCCAGCAGCCGCGTCGGACAGGGGGGAGAAAAACTGTTTTTT.

The chain is built from TRBV10-3 and TRBJ1-3, with 7 nucleotides matching TRBD1. The J segment lost 1 base and the V segment lost 2 bases, leaving 8 bases of the junction unmatched. The CDR3 runs to 17 residues. Germline-derived CDR1 and CDR2 are ENHRY and SYGVKD. The CDR3, as DNA: TGTGCCATCAGTGAGACGACAGGGTTTTCGTCTGGAAACACCATATATTTT. Its translation: CAISETTGFSSGNTIYF.

The rearrangement uses TRBV30 and TRBJ2-7, with TRBD2 as a possible D gene (5 bases). The CDR3 runs 12 residues. V lost 2 bases to trimming and J lost 0 bases, with 5 bases between them. CDR1 is GTSNPN, CDR2 SVGIG, per germline (reference sequence). The CDR3 sequence is CAWSRGSYEQYF. The DNA for the CDR3 is TGTGCCTGGAGTCGGGGCTCCTACGAGCAGTACTTC.

The V gene is TRBV6-5, the J gene TRBJ1-2, with D tentatively TRBD1 (5 bases). The CDR3 covers 15 residues. Germline CDR1 MNHEY, CDR2 SVGAGI. With 2 bases removed from V and 1 base from J, the gap between germline ends came to 11 bases. In DNA, the CDR3 is TGTGCCAGCAGTTACGGGCGACAGATTAACTATGGCTACACCTTC. Amino acid sequence: CASSYGRQINYGYTF.

This clone was detected a few times. V gene TRBV19 combines with J gene TRBJ1-5; 10 bases are shared with TRBD1. V lost 9 bases, J lost 2 bases, and 1 base stayed unmatched. The CDR3 totals 13 residues. CDR1 is LNHDA and CDR2 is SQIVND in the germline V gene (reference sequence). The CDR3 bases are TGTGCCAGCGGGACAGGGGGCAATCAGCCCCAGCATTTT. Its translation: CASGTGGNQPQHF.

The chain combines TRBV7-2 with TRBJ2-7; the match to TRBD2 covers 9 bases. V lost 1 base, J lost 5 bases, and 18 bases stayed unmatched. Germline V CDR1 and CDR2: SGHTA, FQGNSA. This CDR3 is built from 19 residues. The CDR3 region is CASSLVLYVAGTSFDEQYF. The CDR3 nucleotides read TGTGCCAGCAGCTTAGTCCTATACGTCGCCGGGACTAGCTTTGACGAGCAGTACTTC.

The chain is built from TRBV4-3 and TRBJ1-2, with TRBD1 as a possible D gene (5 bases). The CDR3 runs 14 residues. From germline, CDR1 is LGHNA and CDR2 YSLEER. Trimming cost V 3 bases and J 4 bases, with 12 bases left between them. The CDR3 DNA sequence: TGCGCCAGCAGCCACCTCAGGGATCCCTATGGCTACACCTTC. Protein sequence: CASSHLRDPYGYTF.

The chain uses TRBV4-2 and TRBJ1-1; 10 nucleotides match TRBD1. Per the germline V gene, CDR1 is LGHNA and CDR2 is YNFKEQ. V lost 1 base to trimming and J lost 1 base; unmatched junction nucleotides: 18. The CDR3 loop spans 21 amino acids. The CDR3: CASSQVPPGTGESSGNTEAFF. The CDR3 bases are TGTGCCAGCAGCCAAGTCCCTCCAGGGACAGGGGAGAGTAGTGGGAACACTGAAGCTTTCTTT.

The genes are TRBV5-1 and TRBJ2-7; 8 bases are shared with TRBD2. V lost 4 bases, J lost 6 bases, and 6 bases stayed unmatched. This CDR3 spans 13 amino acids. Germline-derived CDR1 and CDR2 are SGHRS and YFSETQ. CDR3 sequence: CASSPQSGSEQYF. CDR3 DNA: TGCGCCAGCAGCCCCCAGAGCGGGAGCGAGCAGTACTTC.

This clone was observed a handful of times. The J gene is TRBJ2-5, the V gene TRBV30; 9 bases line up with TRBD1. Trimming cost V 3 bases and J 7 bases; bases outside gene matches: 3. The length of the CDR3 is 12 residues. Germline V gene lookup returns CDR1 GTSNPN and CDR2 SVGIG (reference sequence). CDR3 nucleotide sequence: TGTGCCTGGAGCCCGGGACAGGGGACCCAGTACTTC. Its translation is CAWSPGQGTQYF.

V is TRBV30 and J is TRBJ1-4, with 7 positions matching TRBD1. CDR3 length: 14 residues. The trim removed 3 bases at V and 0 bases at J, leaving 1 base unmatched. Germline assignment: CDR1 GTSNPN and CDR2 SVGIG (reference sequence). Here the CDR3 reads CAWSQGATNEKLFF. In DNA, the CDR3 is TGTGCCTGGAGCCAGGGGGCAACTAATGAAAAACTGTTTTTT.

This clone showed up just a few times. The chain is built from TRBV5-1 and TRBJ2-3, with D possibly matching TRBD2 (5 bases). CDR1 is SGHRS and CDR2 is YFSETQ in the germline V gene. V was pared by 0 bases and J by 5 bases, with 7 bases between. This CDR3 region has 13 residues. This CDR3 is CASSLEGGDTQYF. As DNA, the CDR3 is TGCGCCAGCAGCTTGGAAGGAGGAGATACGCAGTATTTT.

This clone was picked up a small number of times. The chain carries TRBV18 and TRBJ2-7; 8 bases are shared with TRBD1. The CDR3 consists of 16 residues. Germline V gives CDR1 KGHSH, CDR2 LQKENI. The V gene end was trimmed by 8 bases and the J gene end by 2 bases; junction bases not matched to a gene: 14. CDR3 loop: CASGTSGTGRTYEQYF. In nucleotides, the CDR3 is TGTGCCAGCGGAACCTCCGGGACAGGAAGAACCTACGAGCAGTACTTC.

The CDR3 DNA sequence: TGCGCCAGCAGCCTAACTAGCGGGAGGGCCTGGCGCCAGGAGACCCAGTACTTC. As protein: CASSLTSGRAWRQETQYF. V and J are TRBV5-1 and TRBJ2-5, with TRBD2 matching 13 bases. Germline V gives CDR1 SGHRS, CDR2 YFSETQ. Trimming took 4 bases from V and 5 from J; bases not matched to a gene: 14. The CDR3 covers 18 residues.

This sequence joins TRBV7-6 and TRBJ1-4; no reliable D call. CDR3 length: 15 residues. Germline V gives CDR1 SGHVS, CDR2 FNYEAQ. V dropped 1 base and J dropped 3 bases, with 9 bases sitting between them. The DNA for the CDR3 is TGTGCCAGCAGCTTAGTCGGAGGCCCTAATGAAAAACTGTTTTTT. Protein: CASSLVGGPNEKLFF. The full variable domain, in which reference TRBV7-6 and TRBJ1-4 provide the parts outside the CDR3, is GAGVSQSPRYKVTKRGQDVALRCDPISGHVSLYWYRQALGQGPEFLTYFNYEAQQDKSGLPNDRFSAERPEGSISTLTIQRTEQRDSAMYRCASSLVGGPNEKLFFGSGTQLSVL.